The sequence of this T cell receptor (beta chain) was determined in a study of blood T cells in healthy people across ages. For the second PCR, which ran for about 6 to 11 cycles, a sample-barcoded 5' primer and a J-beta primer mix were used. TCRdb re-derived calls from the 5' RACE reads in MiXCR, one entry per CDR3 protein. The sample consists of around 750,000 distinct CDR3 sequences, approximately 53% of them appearing once. The CDR3 has 16 amino acids. V was cut by 4 bases and J by 4 bases, with 18 bases left in between. Overall study findings and caveats: Versus aged donors, long-lived donors had higher diversity and more naive CD4+ cells. Age advanced and TCR beta diversity per million T cells fell, roughly linearly.

As regards this clonotype: The antigen remains unidentified.

The clonotype comes from a man older than 75 in good health. Sequencing was done on a sample of blood. This rearrangement joins TRBV12-3 or TRBV12-4 to TRBJ2-3; the D is unclear. As DNA, the CDR3 is TGTGCCAGCAGTTCCAGAGCCAGAATAGCACCAGATACGCAGTATTTT. It yields the protein CASSSRARIAPDTQYF.